This entry concerns a single TCR beta chain. Its specificity is not known. These data belong to a study of blood T cells in healthy people across ages. Primers used in a second PCR of about 6 to 11 cycles were a sample-barcoded 5' primer and a J-beta primer mix. With 12 random nucleotides, a template-switch adaptor tagged each individual cDNA molecule. A single record per CDR3 protein comes from TCRdb applying MiXCR to the 5' RACE reads. In the table there are more than 800,000 distinct CDR3 sequences, around 28% of which are singletons. V was clipped by 10 bases and J by 3 bases, with 19 bases between them. The CDR3 covers 14 residues. Germline assignment: CDR1 MDHEN and CDR2 SYDVKM. Points from the study as a whole: Naive and antigen-experienced cells were not separated, limiting conclusive comparison. Comparison with aged donors showed that long-lived donors had more naive CD4+ cells and higher diversity.

The specimen was blood. V and J are TRBV28 and TRBJ2-7; a possible D gene is TRBD2 (5 bases). This sequence originates from a woman over 75 in good health. This CDR3 reads CATGRVGVSYEQYF. As DNA, the CDR3 is TGTGCCACCGGGCGGGTCGGGGTAAGCTACGAGCAGTACTTC.